Presented here are 6 T cell receptor beta chains from one specimen sequenced in a study of blood T cells in healthy people across ages. Together with a sample-barcoded 5' primer, a J-beta primer mix was included in a second PCR lasting roughly 6 to 12 cycles. TCRdb reprocessed the 5' RACE reads via MiXCR and lists one record per CDR3 protein. The sample comprises fewer than 1,000,000 distinct CDR3 sequences, more than 40% of which are singletons, and about 21% rests with the top ten. Source material: blood. The source is a man aged 55 to 70 in good health.

This sequence joins TRBV5-1 and TRBJ2-3; D remains ambiguous. Germline loops: CDR1 SGHRS, CDR2 YFSETQ. The CDR3 sequence is 14 residues long. Trimming took 4 bases from V and 5 from J, leaving 14 bases between them. The CDR3 region has the DNA TGCGCCAGCAGCACACCACAGACCGTAGATACGCAGTATTTT. As protein: CASSTPQTVDTQYF.

This chain connects TRBV4-1 to TRBJ1-4; D unclear. Trimming cost V 5 bases and J 0 bases, with 13 bases left between them. Per germline, CDR1 MGHRA and CDR2 YSYEKL. This CDR3 comprises 16 residues. In DNA, the CDR3 is TGCGCCAGCAGCGCAGCGAGTGTGGCAACTAATGAAAAACTGTTTTTT. Translated: CASSAASVATNEKLFF.

This clonotype was seen once. V usage is TRBV5-6 and J usage is TRBJ1-1; 9 nucleotides line up with TRBD1. The V and J ends lost 3 bases and 11 bases, in that order; junction bases with no gene match: 11. The CDR3 is 14 amino acids. Looked up from germline, CDR1 is SGHDT and CDR2 is YYEEEE. CDR3 nucleotide sequence: TGTGCCAGCAGCTCCGGACAGGGGAATTATAGGGCTTTCTTT. It codes for CASSSGQGNYRAFF.

J is TRBJ2-5 and V is TRBV3-1; possibly TRBD2 for D (5 bases). The ends were cut back, 4 bases at V and 11 bases at J, with 17 bases in the middle. Germline-derived CDR1 and CDR2 are LGHDT and YNNKEL (reference sequence). The CDR3 is 13 amino acids. In DNA, the CDR3 is TGTGCCAGCAGCCCCATTCGAACCGGGGAGCAGTACTTC. As protein: CASSPIRTGEQYF.

The genes are TRBV2 and TRBJ2-7; 7 positions match TRBD1. In germline, CDR1 is SNHLY, CDR2 FYNNEI. The junction had 10 bases not matched to a gene; V was cut back by 8 bases and J by 0 bases. The CDR3 sequence is 15 residues long. DNA of the CDR3: TGTGCCAGCGTTAAAAGGACAGGCCCCTCCTACGAGCAGTACTTC. This encodes CASVKRTGPSYEQYF.

The chain employs TRBV18 and TRBJ1-5; 7 positions agree with TRBD1. The germline V gene has CDR1 KGHSH and CDR2 LQKENI. The CDR3 has 14 amino acids. V dropped 4 bases and J dropped 5; count of bases not matched to a gene: 5. CDR3 DNA sequence: TGTGCCAGCTCACAACAGGGGAGCGATCAGCCCCAGCATTTT. It specifies CASSQQGSDQPQHF.